This T cell receptor beta chain originates from a study of PD-1 blockade in classical Hodgkin lymphoma (TCRdb year 2020). Background on the whole study: Nivolumab dosing was 3 mg/kg intravenously every 2 weeks, continuing until either disease progression or unacceptable toxicity. A peripheral blood immune signature of response to PD-1 blockade in classical Hodgkin lymphoma was defined using TCR beta sequencing and CyTOF.

The Qiagen DNeasy kit was used to extract genomic DNA both from unsorted PBMCs and from the negatively selected CD4+ and CD8+ fractions. Using primers that anneal to V and J segments, immunoSEQ multiplex PCR amplified the TCR beta CDR3 regions. A synthetic immune receptor repertoire was used to minimize amplification bias, and any residual bias was removed computationally once sequencing was done. In the paper's pipeline: Repertoire diversity was quantified as the Shannon entropy index using custom Python scripts. Unsorted, CD4+ and CD8+ repertoires were analyzed separately, except in combined analyses where CD4+ and CD8+ sequences were merged in silico. A clone counted as expanded when the clone's frequency after treatment rose at least 2-fold relative to C1D1, and clones undetected at baseline were given a pseudocount of 0.5. Singleton clones were defined as clones with 0 or 1 copy at C1D1, and non-singleton clones were defined as clones with 2 or more copies. Clones expanded in unsorted samples were assigned a CD4+, CD8+ or unknown annotation through matching of protein sequences in sorted samples from the same patient. Diversity changes from C1D1 to C4D1 were tested in paired samples using Wilcoxon tests. TCRdb stores this immuneACCESS table with in-frame sequences only. Part of the clones is absent; in the studies checked, under half of the shortfall reflects unresolved V genes, and no reason is known for the rest. V, J and clone size reflect that table, while D and trimming were determined from the DNA. For this sample the table gives more than 20,000 clones, of which roughly 62% were detected only once. Together, the top ten hold 12% of the sample.

On this clone: No cognate antigen has been identified for it. No base qualities exist here, and no much larger clone lies one base off it.

Overall results and qualifications from the work: Baseline TCR diversity was reported to be lower in newly diagnosed patients than in healthy donors, and even lower in relapsed/refractory patients. Diversity was lower in patients who began nivolumab less than 1 year after ASCT, so these patients were left out of later analyses to avoid confounding by immune reconstitution. Among trial patients, those achieving complete response had baseline diversity similar to that of newly diagnosed patients, while diversity was significantly lower in partial responders and progressors. The study was restricted to a single clinical trial cohort, and the causes of repertoire differences, possibly disease activity or prior therapy, were left undefined. By C4D1, a significant rise was seen in CD4+ TCR diversity but not in CD8+ TCR diversity (p=0.0027 vs p=0.16), and the rise was most apparent among complete responders (p=0.02).

Including cysteine and phenylalanine, the CDR3 has 17 amino acids. CDR3 DNA only is kept here, 51 bases in frame from base 1. V has 0 bases trimmed and J has 6 bases trimmed; junction bases matching no gene number 8. Based on the germline V gene, the CDR1 and CDR2 sequences are SGDLS and YYNGEE. The time point label corresponds to: cycle 2 day 1 (C2D1) of nivolumab. Every trial patient had relapsed following autologous stem cell transplantation, and prior brentuximab vedotin exposure was what differed among cohorts A, B and C. A total of 56 patients with relapsed/refractory classical Hodgkin lymphoma made up the trial cohort, and each patient's best overall response was complete response, partial response or progressive disease. Single-agent nivolumab was administered to trial patients in the multi-cohort phase II CheckMate 205 trial. An independent review committee assessed best overall response by applying the 2007 International Working Group response criteria. Trial PBMCs were collected immediately before nivolumab initiation (C1D1) and during therapy at cycle 2 day 1 and cycle 4 day 1. Peripheral blood was collected in 8 mL Vacutainer Cell Preparation Tubes, from which PBMCs were isolated by centrifugation and then cryopreserved.

This receptor chain uses TRBV9 and TRBJ1-4; TRBD1 fits 10 bases in the junction. This clonotype originated in a human donor with classical Hodgkin lymphoma. The sample in question was peripheral blood mononuclear cells (PBMCs), obtained before the second cycle of nivolumab. The bases are TGTGCCAGCAGCGTAGCTATCCCCGGGACAGGGGATGAAAAACTGTTTTTT. Its protein product is CASSVAIPGTGDEKLFF.